Presented here are 23 T cell receptor beta chains from one specimen sequenced in a study of blood T cell repertoires in COVID-19. Using immunoSEQ multiplex PCR, the repertoire was profiled, and TCRdb retains in-frame clones only, with some absent. The sample includes 310,000 or so clones, approximately 90% of them seen just once. Sequencing was carried out using PBMCs or T cells enriched from blood (not recorded which). These receptor sequences come from a woman aged 18-29 years who had recovered from COVID-19.

J is TRBJ1-1 and V is TRBV15; D may be TRBD1 (5 bases). Germline V lookup: CDR1 LNHNV, CDR2 YYDKDF (reference sequence). The length of the CDR3 is 15 residues. Trimming took 0 bases from V and 8 from J, leaving 16 bases between them. The CDR3 is CATSRDINRPQEAFF. In DNA form, the CDR3 reads TGTGCCACCAGCAGAGATATAAACAGGCCACAGGAAGCTTTCTTT.

The rearrangement uses TRBV5-1 and TRBJ1-5; tentative D call: TRBD1 (6 bases). V shed 0 bases and J shed 7 bases, with 14 bases lying between them. This CDR3 spans 15 amino acids. Germline CDR1 SGHRS, CDR2 YFSETQ. The CDR3 DNA sequence: TGCGCCAGCAGCTTGGTGCCAGGGGCAGGCCAGCCCCAGCATTTT. Translated, it gives CASSLVPGAGQPQHF.

This chain joins TRBV18 and TRBJ2-5; D remains unclear. The CDR3 is made up of 14 amino acids. Germline assignment: CDR1 KGHSH and CDR2 LQKENI. Trimming removed 0 bases at V and 5 bases at J, with 10 bases between. The CDR3 spells CASSPPEIRETQYF. The DNA of the CDR3 is TGTGCCAGCTCACCACCGGAGATCCGGGAGACCCAGTACTTC. Combining the CDR3 with reference TRBV18 and TRBJ2-5 gives the whole variable domain NAGVMQNPRHLVRRRGQEARLRCSPMKGHSHVYWYRQLPEEGLKFMVYLQKENIIDESGMPKERFSAEFPKEGPSILRIQQVVRGDSAAYFCASSPPEIRETQYFGPGTRLLVL.

This clone was seen a few times. This chain uses TRBV7-9 with TRBJ2-1; TRBD2 agrees at 7 bases. V trimming: 6 bases; J trimming: 5 bases; junction bases outside the gene matches: 7. Germline V gene lookup returns CDR1 SEHNR and CDR2 FQNEAQ (reference sequence). The CDR3 runs 14 residues. This chain's CDR3 is CASSSSRGDNEQFF. In DNA form, the CDR3 reads TGTGCCAGCAGTTCAAGCCGGGGGGACAATGAGCAGTTCTTC.

In this sample, this clone turned up a few times. This chain joins TRBV27 and TRBJ1-6; a possible D gene is TRBD1 (5 bases). With 5 bases removed from V and 7 bases from J, the gap between germline ends came to 15 bases. The germline V gene has CDR1 MNHEY and CDR2 SMNVEV (reference sequence). This CDR3 is built from 15 residues. DNA for the CDR3: TGTGCCAGCAGTCCACGGGAGGGGCGGAATTCACCCCTCCACTTT. It is translated as CASSPREGRNSPLHF.

V is TRBV5-5 and J is TRBJ1-2, with TRBD1 identical over 7 bases. This CDR3 region has 14 residues. The germline CDR1 and CDR2 sequences are SGHKS and YYEKEE (reference sequence). Germline trimming cut 4 bases from V and 2 bases from J; bases unmatched to any gene: 5. The CDR3 sequence: CASSTDRINYGYTF. CDR3 DNA: TGTGCCAGCAGCACGGACAGGATCAACTATGGCTACACCTTC.

The chain combines TRBV7-9 with TRBJ2-1; TRBD2 might be the D (5 bases). This CDR3 has 17 residues. CDR1 is SEHNR and CDR2 is FQNEAQ in the germline V gene (reference sequence). The V end was cut by 5 bases, the J end by 2 bases, with 19 bases between. CDR3 nucleotide sequence: TGTGCCAGCAGCCTAAGAATAATGGGAGAACCCTACAATGAGCAGTTCTTC. It codes for CASSLRIMGEPYNEQFF.

V and J are TRBV1 and TRBJ2-7; TRBD2 is taken as the D call from the table, unchecked against the DNA. TRBV1 is flagged as a pseudogene. The CDR3 consists of 18 residues. The CDR3 DNA sequence: TGCACCAGCAGCCAAGATTCTGGGAGGAGAGAGGCATTATACGAGCAGTACTTC. This gives the protein CTSSQDSGRREALYEQYF.

The rearrangement uses TRBV5-8 and TRBJ2-7; D unresolved. Germline lookup yields CDR1 SGHTS and CDR2 YDEGEE. CDR3 length equals 15 residues. V gave up 0 bases and J gave up 1 base, with 11 bases separating them. Here the CDR3 reads CASSLVRTASYEQYF. CDR3 nucleotide sequence: TGTGCCAGCAGCTTGGTTCGCACCGCGTCCTACGAGCAGTACTTC. The full variable domain, in which reference TRBV5-8 and TRBJ2-7 provide the parts outside the CDR3, is EAGVTQSPTHLIKTRGQQATLRCSPISGHTSVYWYQQALGLGLQFLLWYDEGEERNRGNFPPRFSGRQFPNYSSELNVNALELEDSALYLCASSLVRTASYEQYFGPGTRLTVT.

The chain links TRBV3-1 (or the pseudogene TRBV3-2) to TRBJ1-5; no clear D. Germline V gene data show CDR1 as LGHDT and CDR2 as YNNKEL (reference sequence). The germline V and J ends were trimmed by 4 bases and 8 bases, with 9 bases remaining between them. The CDR3 loop spans 12 amino acids. CDR3 sequence reads: CASSPLGEPQHF. The CDR3 coding sequence is TGTGCCAGCAGCCCTCTCGGTGAGCCCCAGCATTTT.

The chain links TRBV4-1 to TRBJ2-7; possible D gene TRBD2, 5 bases. V was shortened by 7 bases and J by 3 bases, with 13 bases between the two germline ends. CDR3 size: 13 residues. CDR1 MGHRA and CDR2 YSYEKL come from the germline V gene. The CDR3 sequence is CASTLEGGYEQYF. The CDR3 bases are TGCGCCAGCACTCTCGAGGGTGGCTACGAGCAGTACTTC.

J is TRBJ1-1 and V is TRBV9, with a weak D call TRBD1 (6 bases). Trimming removed 4 bases from V and 1 base from J, with 14 bases in between. Germline-derived CDR1 and CDR2 are SGDLS and YYNGEE. The CDR3 is 15 residues long. Written as DNA, the CDR3 is TGTGCCAGCAGCCCTAACAGGGTTCCGAACACTGAAGCTTTCTTT. It codes for CASSPNRVPNTEAFF.

The rearrangement joins TRBV3-1 (or the pseudogene TRBV3-2) to TRBJ2-2; weak D call: TRBD1 (5 bases). CDR1 is LGHDT, CDR2 YNNKEL, per germline (reference sequence). V lost 4 bases and J 6 bases, leaving 6 bases between the germline ends. The CDR3 has 12 residues. The CDR3 here is CASSPQAGELFF. The DNA for the CDR3 is TGTGCCAGCAGCCCACAGGCCGGGGAGCTGTTTTTT.

This clone was seen only a few times. The CDR3 sequence: CSVEGLYGFNRTYGYTF. CDR3 DNA sequence: TGCAGCGTTGAAGGTTTGTATGGTTTCAACAGGACCTATGGCTACACCTTC. V usage is TRBV29-1 and J usage is TRBJ1-2; the D gene is possibly TRBD1 (5 bases). The V gene lost 1 base and the J gene lost 4 bases, with 22 bases spanning the gap. Germline V gene sequence: CDR1 SQVTM, CDR2 ANQGSEA. The CDR3 consists of 17 residues.

This chain connects TRBV27 to TRBJ1-6; D may be TRBD1 (6 bases). V lost 8 bases and J lost 2, with 13 bases in between. Germline V gene data show CDR1 as MNHEY and CDR2 as SMNVEV (reference sequence). The CDR3 is 15 amino acids. CDR3 protein: CASRDKGAYNSPLHF. CDR3 sequence (DNA): TGTGCCAGCCGCGATAAGGGGGCCTATAATTCACCCCTCCACTTT.

The CDR3 spells CASSEARGSGQDRDYRYEQYF. The CDR3 bases are TGTGCCAGCAGTGAAGCAAGGGGTTCGGGACAGGACCGGGACTACCGCTACGAGCAGTACTTC. This chain joins TRBV2 and TRBJ2-7; possibly TRBD1 for D (8 bases). V gave up 0 bases and J gave up 3 bases, with 30 bases separating them. CDR3 size: 21 residues. Germline CDR1 is SNHLY and CDR2 is FYNNEI.

This chain links TRBV5-1 with TRBJ1-2, with 7 nucleotides matching TRBD1. Trimming cost V 4 bases and J 6 bases; bases outside gene matches: 3. Germline V gives CDR1 SGHRS, CDR2 YFSETQ. The length of the CDR3 is 12 residues. CDR3 residues: CASSGTVDGYTF. DNA for the CDR3: TGCGCCAGCAGCGGGACAGTGGATGGCTACACCTTC.

With regard to this clone: Other DNA sequences in this sample translate to the same CDR3. J is TRBJ1-2 and V is TRBV5-1; D is perhaps TRBD1 (6 bases). V was trimmed by 4 bases and J by 3 bases, leaving 16 bases between them. CDR1 is SGHRS, CDR2 YFSETQ, per germline. The CDR3 is 15 amino acids. CDR3 in DNA: TGCGCCAGCAGCCCCACCGGGGGGCCCGACTATGGCTACACCTTC. It codes for CASSPTGGPDYGYTF.

V usage is TRBV12-3 or TRBV12-4 and J usage is TRBJ1-1, with a tentative D call TRBD1 (5 bases). CDR3 size: 13 residues. The V end lost 5 bases, the J end lost 7 bases, and 14 bases lay between the germline ends. The CDR3 loop is CASSPLRQSEAFF. CDR3 nucleotides: TGTGCCAGCAGTCCCTTGAGACAGAGTGAAGCTTTCTTT.

V gene TRBV27 combines with J gene TRBJ2-7; maybe TRBD1 (5 bases). V lost 0 bases and J 0 bases, leaving 12 bases between the germline ends. In germline, CDR1 is MNHEY, CDR2 SMNVEV (reference sequence). The length of the CDR3 is 16 residues. The CDR3 spells CASSLSGALLSYEQYF. As DNA, the CDR3 is TGTGCCAGCAGTTTATCTGGGGCGCTTCTCTCCTACGAGCAGTACTTC.

This clone was detected only a few times. This sequence joins TRBV7-4 and TRBJ1-1, with D tentatively TRBD1 (5 bases). Germline V gene lookup returns CDR1 SGHVT and CDR2 SQSDAQ. CDR3 length: 14 residues. The CDR3 DNA is TGTGCGTATATATTGGGGGGATCCGTTAATGAAGCTTTCTTT. The encoded protein is CAYILGGSVNEAFF.

The genes are TRBV5-1 and TRBJ2-3, with 8 bases aligning to TRBD1. J lost 4 bases, V lost 4 bases, and 11 bases had no gene match. Germline V gene lookup returns CDR1 SGHRS and CDR2 YFSETQ. This CDR3 comprises 16 residues. The CDR3 spells CASSPRSGGGSDTQYF. In DNA, the CDR3 is TGCGCCAGCAGCCCGCGCTCAGGGGGCGGCTCAGATACGCAGTATTTT.

This clone was counted a single time. The J gene is TRBJ2-7, the V gene TRBV3-1 (or the pseudogene TRBV3-2); D unclear. Between the trimmed V and J ends, which lost 4 bases and 1 base, there was a span of 5 bases. Germline V gene sequence: CDR1 LGHDT, CDR2 YNNKEL (reference sequence). This CDR3 spans 12 amino acids. The CDR3 spells CASSLSSYEQYF. The CDR3, as DNA: TGTGCCAGCAGCCTTTCTTCCTACGAGCAGTACTTC.